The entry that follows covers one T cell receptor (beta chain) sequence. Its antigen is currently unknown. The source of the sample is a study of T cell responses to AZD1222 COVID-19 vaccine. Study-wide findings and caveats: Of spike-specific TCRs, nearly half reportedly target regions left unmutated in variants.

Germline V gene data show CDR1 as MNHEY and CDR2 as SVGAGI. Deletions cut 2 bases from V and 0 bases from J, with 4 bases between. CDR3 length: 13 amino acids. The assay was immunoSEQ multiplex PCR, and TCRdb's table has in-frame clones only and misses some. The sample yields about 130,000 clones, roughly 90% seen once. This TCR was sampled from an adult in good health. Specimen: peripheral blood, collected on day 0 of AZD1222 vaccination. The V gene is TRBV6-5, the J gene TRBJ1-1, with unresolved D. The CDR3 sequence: CASSYRVNTEAFF. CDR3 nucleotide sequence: TGTGCCAGCAGTTACAGGGTGAACACTGAAGCTTTCTTT.